One and the same sample provided the 24 T cell receptor beta chains below, sequenced in a study of cytomegalovirus exposure and HLA in healthy donors. The method was immunoSEQ multiplex PCR; TCRdb's version includes in-frame clones alone and lacks a portion of them. The table lists about 65,000 clones, 92% of them singletons, with 1% to 1.5% in the top ten. The sequencing sample was made of PBMCs. All receptors come from a woman aged 18 to 35 in good health and CMV-seronegative.

The V call is TRBV6-6, the J call TRBJ2-1; D remains unclear. Trimming shortened V by 4 bases and J by 7 bases, and 8 bases separated the two germline ends. This CDR3 comprises 12 residues. Germline V gene lookup returns CDR1 MNHNY and CDR2 SVGAGI (reference sequence). DNA of the CDR3: TGTGCCAGCAGTTTTCACATTAATGAGCAGTTCTTC. It codes for CASSFHINEQFF.

The chain couples TRBV6-1 to TRBJ2-7; TRBD1 agrees at 8 bases. V lost 8 bases and J lost 5; bases outside the gene matches: 14. The CDR3 loop spans 15 amino acids. Per the germline V gene, CDR1 is MNHNS and CDR2 is SASEGT. CDR3 in DNA: TGTGCCAGCGTCCCAGGGGGCTTGAGGTGGGACGAGCAGTACTTC. Translated, it gives CASVPGGLRWDEQYF.

This clone was found once. V gene TRBV6-1 combines with J gene TRBJ2-1; 12 bases agree with TRBD2. V was clipped by 4 bases and J by 0 bases; unmatched bases: 4. This CDR3 has 17 amino acids. Germline assignment: CDR1 MNHNS and CDR2 SASEGT. CDR3: CASSGTSGTSSYNEQFF. In DNA form, the CDR3 reads TGTGCCAGCAGTGGGACTAGCGGGACGAGCTCCTACAATGAGCAGTTCTTC.

The rearrangement links TRBV11-3 to TRBJ2-3; TRBD1 aligns across 9 bases. The junction had 7 bases not matched to a gene; V was cut back by 5 bases and J by 4 bases. Germline V gene data show CDR1 as SGHNT and CDR2 as YENEEA. This CDR3 comprises 15 residues. CDR3 DNA: TGTGCCAGCAGCCCACGGGACAGGGAAGCAGATACGCAGTATTTT. It translates to CASSPRDREADTQYF.

The chain has TRBV4-1 and TRBJ2-1; TRBD1 matches 10 bases. This CDR3 contains 16 residues. Trimming cost V 0 bases and J 8 bases; bases outside gene matches: 7. Germline V lookup: CDR1 MGHRA, CDR2 YSYEKL. The CDR3 DNA reads TGCGCCAGCAGCCAAGATGCGACAGGGGGCTTTGATGAGCAGTTCTTC. This translates into CASSQDATGGFDEQFF.

The chain recombines TRBV6-1 with TRBJ2-7, with a weak D call TRBD1 (6 bases). V was shortened by 4 bases and J by 0 bases, with 16 bases between the two germline ends. Germline CDR1 is MNHNS and CDR2 is SASEGT. The CDR3 is 16 amino acids. The CDR3 protein is CASSALQGVLSYEQYF. The CDR3 DNA follows: TGTGCCAGCAGTGCCCTACAGGGTGTCCTCTCCTACGAGCAGTACTTC.

The gene calls are TRBV9 and TRBJ2-5, with TRBD1 identical over 11 bases. The V segment lost 0 bases and the J segment 5 bases; nucleotides outside the gene matches: 9. The CDR3 extends over 17 amino acids. Germline-derived CDR1 and CDR2 are SGDLS and YYNGEE. The CDR3 DNA reads as TGTGCCAGCAGCGTAGGGGGGACAGGGGGTCATAGGGAGACCCAGTACTTC. This encodes CASSVGGTGGHRETQYF.

The chain joins TRBV21-1 to TRBJ2-1; TRBD1 is the table's D call and was not checked against the DNA. TRBV21-1 is recorded as a pseudogene. This CDR3 has 15 amino acids. CDR3 residues: CASSKVGDKNNEQFF. In DNA form, the CDR3 reads TGTGCCAGCAGCAAAGTAGGGGATAAAAACAATGAGCAGTTCTTC.

The chain recombines TRBV6-5 with TRBJ1-2, with unresolved D. The V gene lost 0 bases and the J gene lost 8 bases, with 16 bases spanning the gap. The CDR3 extends over 15 amino acids. Germline V gene sequence: CDR1 MNHEY, CDR2 SVGAGI. CDR3 sequence (DNA): TGTGCCAGCAGTTACTCGAATGAGTTCTTGAGGGGCTACACCTTC. Translated, it gives CASSYSNEFLRGYTF.

V and J are TRBV11-2 and TRBJ1-1; D gene uncertain. Germline V gene lookup returns CDR1 SGHAT and CDR2 FQNNGV. The CDR3 loop spans 16 amino acids. The V end was cut by 1 base, the J end by 11 bases, with 23 bases between. The DNA of the CDR3 is TGTGCCAGCAGCTTAGCTGGGTCTCCTACGGGTCGGTGGGCTTTCTTT. This sequence encodes CASSLAGSPTGRWAFF.

The chain is built from TRBV11-2 and TRBJ1-3; 7 bases are shared with TRBD1. J lost 2 bases, V lost 4 bases, and 5 bases had no gene match. Germline V lookup: CDR1 SGHAT, CDR2 FQNNGV. The length of the CDR3 is 15 residues. The CDR3 spells CASSSGGTAGNTIYF. CDR3 nucleotide sequence: TGTGCCAGCAGCTCAGGAGGGACAGCTGGAAACACCATATATTTT.

CDR3 amino acids: CASSIRGGSYEQYF. For the CDR3, the DNA is TGTGCCAGCAGTATAAGAGGTGGTTCCTACGAGCAGTACTTC. The chain links TRBV6-5 to TRBJ2-7, with no clear D. Trimming shortened V by 5 bases and J by 1 base, and 12 bases separated the two germline ends. The CDR3 has 14 residues. Germline V gives CDR1 MNHEY, CDR2 SVGAGI.

With regard to this clone: One junction end does not reproduce the germline sequence, and a read error may be involved. V gene TRBV6-1 combines with J gene TRBJ1-6; 10 nucleotides align to TRBD1. Looked up from germline, CDR1 is MNHNS and CDR2 is SASEGT. The CDR3 contains 15 residues. The CDR3 nucleotides are TGTGCCAGCAGCGAAGAGACAGGGGGCAATTCACCCCTCCACTTT. Residues: CASSEETGGNSPLHF.

The chain uses TRBV18 and TRBJ1-2, with D uncertain. Trimming removed 1 base at V and 7 bases at J, with 10 bases between. This CDR3 has 13 residues. Germline lookup yields CDR1 KGHSH and CDR2 LQKENI. CDR3: CASSPRDLIGYTF. Written as DNA, the CDR3 is TGTGCCAGCTCACCACGTGACTTGATTGGCTACACCTTC.

V usage is TRBV11-2 and J usage is TRBJ1-1; D unresolved. V lost 1 base and J lost 11, with 14 bases in between. The CDR3 spans 13 residues. Germline V lookup: CDR1 SGHAT, CDR2 FQNNGV. The CDR3 loop is CASSLASGPEAFF. DNA for the CDR3: TGTGCCAGCAGCTTAGCGTCCGGCCCGGAGGCTTTCTTT.

This chain uses TRBV25-1 with TRBJ2-3; weak D call: TRBD2 (6 bases). CDR1 is MGHDK and CDR2 is SYGVNS in the germline V gene. The CDR3 runs 14 residues. Trimming removed 8 bases from V and 6 bases from J, with 18 bases in between. For the CDR3, the DNA is TGTGCCAGCCTCCCGGGGGTCGGGGTCGATACGCAGTATTTT. This encodes CASLPGVGVDTQYF.

This chain joins TRBV5-6 and TRBJ2-4; 8 bases map to TRBD1. The V gene's germline CDR1 is SGHDT and CDR2 YYEEEE. Losses at the gene ends were 2 bases for V and 0 bases for J; bases not matched to a gene: 7. The length of the CDR3 is 17 residues. The CDR3: CASSLIRQGIAKNIQYF. CDR3 DNA: TGTGCCAGCAGCTTAATCAGACAGGGGATAGCCAAAAACATTCAGTACTTC.

The genes are TRBV11-3 and TRBJ1-2; tentative D call: TRBD1 (6 bases). Per the germline V gene, CDR1 is SGHNT and CDR2 is YENEEA. V was pared by 2 bases and J by 1 base, with 8 bases between. The CDR3 runs to 14 residues. CDR3 bases: TGTGCCAGCAGCTTAATAGGGGGTAACTATGGCTACACCTTC. As protein: CASSLIGGNYGYTF.

V and J are TRBV18 and TRBJ2-2; D perhaps matches TRBD2 (7 bases). The CDR3 covers 19 residues. The germline V gene has CDR1 KGHSH and CDR2 LQKENI. V lost 4 bases and J 0 bases, leaving 21 bases between the germline ends. CDR3 region: CASSLQMRGGGTNTGELFF. The CDR3 DNA reads as TGTGCCAGCTCACTCCAGATGAGGGGGGGCGGAACGAACACCGGGGAGCTGTTTTTT.

The genes are TRBV4-3 and TRBJ2-7; D unresolved. The CDR3 runs to 13 residues. Germline lookup yields CDR1 LGHNA and CDR2 YSLEER. The V and J ends lost 1 base and 4 bases respectively, with 8 bases between them. In nucleotides, the CDR3 is TGCGCCAGCAGCCAAGGAGTAAGTTACGAGCAGTACTTC. It is translated as CASSQGVSYEQYF.

A note on this clone: Other nucleotide sequences in the sample specify the same CDR3. DNA of the CDR3: TGTGCCAGCAGTGACTCAGCGGGAGCCACAGATACGCAGTATTTT. Its protein is CASSDSAGATDTQYF. V usage is TRBV6-4 and J usage is TRBJ2-3; TRBD2 agrees at 8 bases. This CDR3 contains 15 residues. The V gene end was trimmed by 0 bases and the J gene end by 2 bases; junction bases not matched to a gene: 1. CDR1 and CDR2 from the germline V gene are MRHNA and SNTAGT.

The chain uses TRBV9 and TRBJ2-1; the match to TRBD2 covers 11 bases. J gave up 5 bases and V 4 bases, and 5 bases lay outside the gene matches. The germline V gene encodes CDR1 SGDLS and CDR2 YYNGEE. The CDR3 is 15 residues long. In DNA form, the CDR3 reads TGTGCCAGCAGCTTTCCACTAGCGGGAGACAATGAGCAGTTCTTC. This codes for CASSFPLAGDNEQFF.

About this clone itself: A junction boundary mismatches the germline segment, possibly from a read error. The chain recombines TRBV18 with TRBJ1-2; 10 bases map to TRBD1. CDR1 KGHSH and CDR2 LQKENI come from the germline V gene. The CDR3 covers 12 residues. Written as DNA, the CDR3 is TGTGCCAGCGAAACCGGGACAGGGGCCGTCTCATTC. Protein sequence: CASETGTGAVSF.

J is TRBJ1-4 and V is TRBV19; 8 bases match TRBD1. The CDR3 is 15 residues long. V was pared by 9 bases and J by 0 bases, with 6 bases of the junction left unmatched. Germline CDR1 is LNHDA and CDR2 is SQIVND (reference sequence). The CDR3 nucleotides are TGTGCCAGCGGGGACAGGCCGTCAACTAATGAAAAACTGTTTTTT. It codes for CASGDRPSTNEKLFF.